These 23 T cell receptor beta chains came from one sample sequenced in a study of cytomegalovirus exposure and HLA in healthy donors. Amplification used 60 Vbeta primers and 13 Jbeta primers. Clones were read by immunoSEQ multiplex PCR, and TCRdb kept only the in-frame ones, dropping some. The sample records 150,000 to 200,000 clones, over 80% being singletons. The sequenced sample consisted of PBMCs. These receptors were obtained from a woman aged 18-29 years in good health and CMV-seronegative.

The V gene is TRBV2, the J gene TRBJ2-7; 8 bases agree with TRBD2. Germline trimming cut 4 bases from V and 4 bases from J; bases unmatched to any gene: 6. CDR1 and CDR2 from the germline V gene are SNHLY and FYNNEI. This CDR3 has 14 residues. The CDR3 DNA reads TGTGCCAGCAGTGGGCTAGCGGGTATTTACGAGCAGTACTTC. It is translated as CASSGLAGIYEQYF.

In its sample, this clone was seen once. V and J are TRBV27 and TRBJ1-2; 9 bases are shared with TRBD1. From germline, CDR1 is MNHEY and CDR2 SMNVEV (reference sequence). Trimming cost V 3 bases and J 3 bases; bases outside gene matches: 2. The CDR3 sequence is 14 residues long. The chain's CDR3 is CASSLTGGYYGYTF. CDR3 DNA: TGTGCCAGCAGTTTGACAGGGGGATACTATGGCTACACCTTC.

CDR3 in DNA: TGTGCCAGCAGCCGAGAGGGACACCTTAGCACAGATACGCAGTATTTT. This translates into CASSREGHLSTDTQYF. V gene TRBV7-9 combines with J gene TRBJ2-3, with D maybe TRBD1 (6 bases). CDR3 size: 16 residues. Germline V CDR1 and CDR2: SEHNR, FQNEAQ (reference sequence). V gave up 5 bases and J gave up 0 bases, with 15 bases separating them. The full variable domain, its missing parts supplied by reference TRBV7-9 and TRBJ2-3, is DTGVSQNPRHKITKRGQNVTFRCDPISEHNRLYWYRQTLGQGPEFLTYFQNEAQLEKSRLLSDRFSAERPKGSFSTLEIQRTEQGDSAMYLCASSREGHLSTDTQYFGPGTRLTVL.

The chain recombines TRBV19 with TRBJ2-7; D is perhaps TRBD2 (6 bases). In germline, CDR1 is LNHDA, CDR2 SQIVND (reference sequence). The V end lost 0 bases, the J end lost 3 bases, and 18 bases lay between the germline ends. This CDR3 is 17 amino acids long. The CDR3 DNA is TGTGCCAGTAGTATAGAAAGGGAGTGGGACTTATTCTACGAGCAGTACTTC. This codes for CASSIEREWDLFYEQYF.

The V call is TRBV30, the J call TRBJ1-4, with a weak D call TRBD1 (5 bases). Deletions cut 3 bases from V and 8 bases from J, with 19 bases between. This CDR3 comprises 15 residues. Germline lookup yields CDR1 GTSNPN and CDR2 SVGIG (reference sequence). The CDR3 loop is CAWSHGGTDLEKLFF. The CDR3 DNA sequence: TGTGCCTGGAGCCATGGCGGGACGGATCTCGAAAAACTGTTTTTT.

This clone was seen just once. The chain combines TRBV5-6 with TRBJ2-7; perhaps TRBD1 as D (7 bases). Germline values: CDR1 SGHDT, CDR2 YYEEEE. The V end was cut by 4 bases, the J end by 2 bases, with 19 bases between. This CDR3 has 16 amino acids. The CDR3 DNA sequence: TGTGCCAGCAGCCATGCCGGGAGACAGGGCGCCTACGAGCAGTACTTC. It specifies CASSHAGRQGAYEQYF.

The chain recombines TRBV7-9 with TRBJ1-1, with D hard to call. CDR3 length: 12 residues. With 6 bases removed from V and 5 bases from J, the gap between germline ends came to 10 bases. The germline V gene encodes CDR1 SEHNR and CDR2 FQNEAQ (reference sequence). This chain's CDR3 is CASSPLNTEAFF. CDR3 nucleotide sequence: TGTGCCAGCAGTCCACTTAATACTGAAGCTTTCTTT.

This clone occurred once. The genes are TRBV5-1 and TRBJ1-4; 9 bases agree with TRBD1. Germline-derived CDR1 and CDR2 are SGHRS and YFSETQ. V gave up 0 bases and J gave up 7 bases; unmatched junction bases: 4. CDR3 length: 15 amino acids. The CDR3 here is CASSLAGTGIEKLFF. In DNA, the CDR3 is TGCGCCAGCAGCTTGGCCGGGACAGGGATTGAAAAACTGTTTTTT.

The chain has TRBV7-2 and TRBJ2-7; 9 bases are a match to TRBD1. CDR1 and CDR2 from the germline V gene are SGHTA and FQGNSA. Trimming took 3 bases from V and 3 from J; bases not matched to a gene: 6. The CDR3 totals 15 residues. CDR3 sequence: CASSFTGQGNYEQYF. The DNA for the CDR3 is TGTGCCAGCAGCTTTACTGGACAGGGGAACTACGAGCAGTACTTC.

V is TRBV15 and J is TRBJ1-6, with 8 bases lining up with TRBD1. With V trimmed by 0 bases and J by 10 bases, 5 bases remained unmatched. CDR1 and CDR2 from the germline V gene are LNHNV and YYDKDF (reference sequence). The CDR3 sequence is 15 residues long. The CDR3 loop reads CATSREGQESSPLHF. For the CDR3, the DNA is TGTGCCACCAGCAGAGAGGGACAGGAGTCATCACCCCTCCACTTT.

This clone appeared a single time. The gene calls are TRBV6-5 and TRBJ1-3; 7 nucleotides match TRBD1. The junction had 2 bases not matched to a gene; V was cut back by 5 bases and J by 4 bases. This CDR3 has 13 residues. Germline V gives CDR1 MNHEY, CDR2 SVGAGI. The CDR3 coding sequence is TGTGCCAGCAGTCGGGACAGAGGAAACACCATATATTTT. Its protein product is CASSRDRGNTIYF.

This chain uses TRBV5-5 with TRBJ2-5; D possibly corresponds to TRBD2 (6 bases). V gave up 4 bases and J gave up 1 base, with 20 bases separating them. Germline values: CDR1 SGHKS, CDR2 YYEKEE (reference sequence). The CDR3 has 17 residues. The CDR3 region has the DNA TGTGCCAGCAGCCGGCAGGTCGGAGGGTGGTCCCAAGAGACCCAGTACTTC. Residues: CASSRQVGGWSQETQYF.

In DNA, the CDR3 is TGTGCCAGCAGCTCAGGGAATTGGGACTACGAGCAGTACTTC. Protein product: CASSSGNWDYEQYF. This chain uses TRBV6-5 with TRBJ2-7; tentative D call: TRBD1 (5 bases). V lost 6 bases and J 3 bases, leaving 15 bases between the germline ends. Germline V gene lookup returns CDR1 MNHEY and CDR2 SVGAGI. CDR3 length: 14 amino acids.

This clone has a single count. This chain links TRBV5-5 with TRBJ1-5, with D possibly being TRBD1 (6 bases). Germline CDR1 is SGHKS and CDR2 is YYEKEE (reference sequence). Trimming pared 4 bases from V and 6 bases from J, leaving 20 bases between. The CDR3 extends over 16 amino acids. CDR3 amino acids: CASSPLAGARSQPQHF. The CDR3 DNA reads TGTGCCAGCAGCCCCCTGGCGGGGGCGCGAAGTCAGCCCCAGCATTTT.

V is TRBV28 and J is TRBJ1-2, with 7 bases aligning to TRBD1. The CDR3 has 13 amino acids. Per germline, CDR1 MDHEN and CDR2 SYDVKM. After removal of 6 bases from V and 8 bases from J, the junction contained 9 bases not matched to a gene. The chain's CDR3 is CASSLTSGGGYTF. The DNA of the CDR3 is TGTGCCAGCAGCCTAACCTCAGGGGGGGGCTACACCTTC.

CDR3 amino acids: CASSQGQGRTGELFF. The CDR3 bases are TGTGCCAGCAGCCAGGGACAGGGTCGGACCGGGGAGCTGTTTTTT. The genes are TRBV11-2 and TRBJ2-2, with 9 bases matching TRBD1. With V trimmed by 5 bases and J by 5 bases, 6 bases remained unmatched. The germline V gene has CDR1 SGHAT and CDR2 FQNNGV. The CDR3 is 15 amino acids.

The DNA for the CDR3 is TGTGCCAGCATCCCATTGTGGGGGGACAACTATGGCTACACCTTC. This translates into CASIPLWGDNYGYTF. The genes are TRBV6-5 and TRBJ1-2, with TRBD1 as a possible D gene (5 bases). Germline V gene data show CDR1 as MNHEY and CDR2 as SVGAGI. The CDR3 is made up of 15 amino acids. V gave up 7 bases and J gave up 2 bases, with 17 bases separating them.

V and J are TRBV11-3 and TRBJ2-6, with 10 bases lining up with TRBD2. This CDR3 comprises 17 residues. Germline values: CDR1 SGHNT, CDR2 YENEEA. The trim removed 4 bases at V and 1 base at J, leaving 4 bases unmatched. As DNA, the CDR3 is TGTGCCAGCAGCTATCGTAGCGGGGGGTCTGGGGCCAACGTCCTGACTTTC. Its protein product is CASSYRSGGSGANVLTF.

The chain links TRBV15 to TRBJ1-3; tentative D call: TRBD1 (6 bases). CDR1 is LNHNV, CDR2 YYDKDF, per germline (reference sequence). With 0 bases removed from V and 0 bases from J, the gap between germline ends came to 9 bases. The CDR3 spans 16 residues. The CDR3 nucleotides read TGTGCCACCAGCAGAGATAGGGGGAGCTCTGGAAACACCATATATTTT. Translated, it gives CATSRDRGSSGNTIYF. Filled out from reference TRBV15 and TRBJ1-3, the complete variable domain reads DAMVIQNPRYQVTQFGKPVTLSCSQTLNHNVMYWYQQKSSQAPKLLFHYYDKDFNNEADTPDNFQSRRPNTSFCFLDIRSPGLGDTAMYLCATSRDRGSSGNTIYFGEGSWLTVV.

The chain couples TRBV5-1 to TRBJ2-2, with 7 nucleotides matching TRBD1. There are 15 residues in the CDR3. V lost 4 bases to trimming and J lost 0 bases; unmatched junction nucleotides: 3. Germline V gene sequence: CDR1 SGHRS, CDR2 YFSETQ. The CDR3 nucleotides read TGCGCCAGCAGCGCAGGACAGGCGAACACCGGGGAGCTGTTTTTT. This codes for CASSAGQANTGELFF.

The gene calls are TRBV6-1 and TRBJ1-3; 7 bases agree with TRBD1. Trimming removed 6 bases from V and 0 bases from J; junction bases left unmatched: 17. Germline V lookup: CDR1 MNHNS, CDR2 SASEGT. The CDR3 consists of 19 residues. CDR3 coding DNA: TGTGCCAGCAGGGAACTCTTCCACGGGACAGAGCTCTCTGGAAACACCATATATTTT. This encodes CASRELFHGTELSGNTIYF.

For this clone: The junction does not match germline at one end; this may be a read error. This chain connects TRBV6-1 to TRBJ2-6; tentative D call: TRBD1 (6 bases). CDR1 is MNHNS and CDR2 is SASEGT in the germline V gene. This CDR3 region has 15 residues. CDR3: CASIRGLAGANGLTF. CDR3 nucleotides: TGTGCCAGCATCAGGGGCTTGGCTGGGGCCAACGGCCTGACTTTC.

There are a few counts of this clone. The junction departs from the called germline gene at one end, perhaps through a read error. This sequence joins TRBV7-2 and TRBJ2-7, with 11 bases identical to TRBD2. This CDR3 is 17 amino acids long. Germline V lookup: CDR1 SGHTA, CDR2 FQGNSA. The CDR3 is CASSRRTSGGISNEQYF. CDR3 nucleotide sequence: TGTGCCAGCAGCCGAAGAACTAGCGGGGGAATCTCCAACGAGCAGTACTTC.